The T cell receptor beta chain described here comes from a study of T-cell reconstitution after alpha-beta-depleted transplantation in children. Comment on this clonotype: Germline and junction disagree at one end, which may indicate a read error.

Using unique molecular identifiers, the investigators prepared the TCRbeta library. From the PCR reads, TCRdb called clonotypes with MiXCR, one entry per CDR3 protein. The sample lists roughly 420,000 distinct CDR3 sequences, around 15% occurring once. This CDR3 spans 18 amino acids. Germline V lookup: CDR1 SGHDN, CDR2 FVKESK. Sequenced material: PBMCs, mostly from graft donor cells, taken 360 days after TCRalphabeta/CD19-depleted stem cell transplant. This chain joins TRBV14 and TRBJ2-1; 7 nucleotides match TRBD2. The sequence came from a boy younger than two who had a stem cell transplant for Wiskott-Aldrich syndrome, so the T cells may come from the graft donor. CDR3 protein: CASSHGTISVVTSYNEHF. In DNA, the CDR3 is TGTGCCAGCAGCCACGGGACTATATCTGTGGTGACCTCCTACAATGAGCACTTC.